The sequence of this T cell receptor (beta chain) was determined in a study of T cells in Graves' hyperthyroidism and ophthalmopathy. Study details: Peripheral blood was collected at initial diagnosis, before any treatment.

This clonotype was counted many times. CDR1 and CDR2 (germline): MNHNS, SASEGT. Trimming took off 7 bases at V and 1 base at J, with 16 bases between the two ends. This CDR3 comprises 15 residues. Amplification targeted TCR beta CDR3 regions from RNA transcripts. HTBI primers drove first-round RT-PCR of the TCR CDR3. TCRdb passed the multiplex PCR reads through MiXCR, listing each CDR3 protein once. The sample has about 420,000 distinct CDR3 sequences, around 16% seen once. The V gene is TRBV6-1, the J gene TRBJ1-1; weak D call: TRBD1 (5 bases). This sequence was found in a woman between 18 and 29 years old with Graves' hyperthyroidism. What was sequenced was blood. The CDR3 nucleotides read TGTGCCAGCACCGAGGGGAGTTGGCCGAACACTGAAGCTTTCTTT. Translation gives CASTEGSWPNTEAFF.